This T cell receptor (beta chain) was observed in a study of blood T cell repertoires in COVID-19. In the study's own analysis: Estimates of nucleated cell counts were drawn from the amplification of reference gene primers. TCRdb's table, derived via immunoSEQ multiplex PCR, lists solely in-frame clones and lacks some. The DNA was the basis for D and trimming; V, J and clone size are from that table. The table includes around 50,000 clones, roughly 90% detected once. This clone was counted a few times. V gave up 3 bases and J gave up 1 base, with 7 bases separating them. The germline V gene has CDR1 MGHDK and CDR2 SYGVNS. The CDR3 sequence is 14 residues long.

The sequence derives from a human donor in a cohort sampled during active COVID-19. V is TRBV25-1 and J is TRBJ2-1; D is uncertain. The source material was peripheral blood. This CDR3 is CASSDPTSYNEQFF. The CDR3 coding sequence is TGTGCCAGCAGTGACCCCACTTCCTACAATGAGCAGTTCTTC.